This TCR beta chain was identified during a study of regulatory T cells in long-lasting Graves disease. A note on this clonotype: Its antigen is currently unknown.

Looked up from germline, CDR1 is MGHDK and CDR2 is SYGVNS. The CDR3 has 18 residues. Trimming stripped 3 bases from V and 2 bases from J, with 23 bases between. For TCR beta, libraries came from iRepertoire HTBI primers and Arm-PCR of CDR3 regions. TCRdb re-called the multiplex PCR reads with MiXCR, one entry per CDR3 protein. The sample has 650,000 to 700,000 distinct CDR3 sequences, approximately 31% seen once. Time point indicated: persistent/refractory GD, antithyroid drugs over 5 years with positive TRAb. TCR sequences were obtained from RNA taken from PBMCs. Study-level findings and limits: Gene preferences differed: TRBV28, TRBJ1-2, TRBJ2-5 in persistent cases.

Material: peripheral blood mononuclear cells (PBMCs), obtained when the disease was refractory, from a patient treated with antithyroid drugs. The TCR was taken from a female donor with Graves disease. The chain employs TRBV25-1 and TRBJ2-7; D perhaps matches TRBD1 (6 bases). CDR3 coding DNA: TGTGCCAGCAGTGAGCAAGGTTCCCGACAGGAGTTAACCTACGAGCAGTACTTC. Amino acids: CASSEQGSRQELTYEQYF.